Sequencing of this TCR beta chain was carried out in a study of human T cells and chemical hapten exposure. Study-wide background: Weekly administration of diphenylcyclopropenone to the scalp of patients continued throughout the roughly 25-week study. Study-level points and caveats: Versus controls, expanded TCRs had significantly more large CDR3 similarity clusters. DPC sensitization did not alter TCRs above 1 in 1000 frequency.

Of note for this clonotype: The antigen is unknown.

TCRdb reprocessed the RACE reads via MiXCR and lists one record per CDR3 protein. Seen here are roughly 380,000 distinct CDR3 sequences, about 4.4% observed once, and the top ten hold 2% to 2.5%. Sample time point: patch test 1, 2 weeks after DPC sensitization. Described treatment: therapeutic diphenylcyclopropenone sensitization with weekly scalp DPC. The total RNA was obtained from whole blood that was not fractionated. The V end was cut by 0 bases, the J end by 6 bases, with 15 bases between. This CDR3 region has 15 residues. Looked up from germline, CDR1 is SGHRS and CDR2 is YFSETQ. The clonotype was recovered from a woman aged 50 to 60 with alopecia areata. Some clones in this sample may be carry-over from other donors' samples. V and J are TRBV5-1 and TRBJ1-2; D not resolved. Here the sequenced sample was whole blood, taken in connection with sensitization to the hapten diphenylcyclopropenone (DPC). This CDR3 reads CASSLAGRTTHGYTF. The CDR3 nucleotides read TGCGCCAGCAGCTTGGCCGGCCGAACTACACATGGCTACACCTTC.